The present entry profiles one T cell receptor beta chain with its context. The sample belongs to a study of Graves' ophthalmopathy and Graves' hyperthyroidism. The CDR3 runs 14 residues. Germline V gives CDR1 LNHDA, CDR2 SQIVND (reference sequence). V was pared by 11 bases and J by 1 base, with 17 bases between. Physicians reached a diagnosis by relying on clinical symptoms, serum thyroxine, TRAb, thyroid ultrasound and orbital computed tomography. Beta-chain TCR CDR3 regions were amplified from RNA transcripts. HTBI-primed RT-PCR formed the first round, and a multiplex PCR formed the second. TCRdb processed the multiplex PCR reads anew with MiXCR; each CDR3 protein has one entry. The data show fewer than 350,000 distinct CDR3 sequences, about 17% seen once.

The specimen sequenced was peripheral blood. The receptor comes from an adult man with Graves' ophthalmopathy. V is TRBV19 and J is TRBJ1-1; possible D gene TRBD1, 5 bases. CDR3 bases: TGTGCCGCCCGGCGGGGCCCCGCGAACACTGAAGCTTTCTTT. Its translation: CAARRGPANTEAFF.